This entry concerns a single T cell receptor (beta chain). Its cognate antigen is unknown. Repertoires were generated with immunoSEQ multiplex PCR, while TCRdb's copy carries only in-frame clones and drops some. The table shows some 150,000 clones, with around 92% occurring only once. This sample was taken from a study of T cell responses to AZD1222 COVID-19 vaccine. Study findings and constraints: It was only a handful of AZD1222 recipients who were seropositive at baseline. Donors were largely white British and mainly female; clonal diversity was possibly underestimated. Researchers report vaccine-associated CD4 TCRs spanning spike, with dominance at 160-218 and 743-854.

Germline CDR1 is MNHNY and CDR2 is SVGAGI (reference sequence). The V end was cut by 5 bases, the J end by 9 bases, with 20 bases between. This CDR3 has 16 amino acids. The sample consisted of peripheral blood, taken on day 0 of MenACWY control vaccination. The chain recombines TRBV6-6 with TRBJ1-6; the D gene is possibly TRBD1 (6 bases). This sequence was found in an adult in good health. The CDR3 region is CASSNTGTPWSSPLHF. CDR3 nucleotides: TGTGCCAGCAGTAACACGGGGACACCCTGGAGTTCACCCCTCCACTTT.